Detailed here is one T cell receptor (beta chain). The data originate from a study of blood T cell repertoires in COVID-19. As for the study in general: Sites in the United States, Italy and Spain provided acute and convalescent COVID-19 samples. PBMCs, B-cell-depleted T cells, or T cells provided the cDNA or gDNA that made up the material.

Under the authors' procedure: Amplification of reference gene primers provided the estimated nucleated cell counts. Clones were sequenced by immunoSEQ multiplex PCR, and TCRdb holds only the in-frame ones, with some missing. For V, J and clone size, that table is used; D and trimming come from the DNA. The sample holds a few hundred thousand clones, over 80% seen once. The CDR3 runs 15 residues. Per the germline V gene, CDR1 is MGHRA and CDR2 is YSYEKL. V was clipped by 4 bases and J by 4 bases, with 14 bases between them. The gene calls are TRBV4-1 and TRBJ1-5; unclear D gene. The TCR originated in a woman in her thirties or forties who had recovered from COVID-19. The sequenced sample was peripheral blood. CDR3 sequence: CASSPRAEGNQPQHF. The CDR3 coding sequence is TGCGCCAGCAGCCCCCGAGCGGAAGGGAATCAGCCCCAGCATTTT.